Listed below are T cell receptor beta chains from one sample, sequenced in a study of T-cell reconstitution after alpha-beta-depleted transplantation in children. TCRdb fed the PCR reads into MiXCR, producing one record per CDR3 protein. The sample has about 980,000 distinct CDR3 sequences; about 26% are singletons. The source was PBMCs, mostly from graft donor cells, collected 360 days after TCRalphabeta/CD19-depleted stem cell transplant. These TCRs come from a boy in the first two years of life who had a stem cell transplant for SCID, so the T cells may come from the graft donor. Both conserved end residues are part of each CDR3. D genes are given only for firm matches. Rows may omit the clone size; those that give it use once, few, many or a size class.

>TRBJ1-2|-|TRBV6-5|-
TGTGCCAGCAGTTACTCGGTGGGGTCGAGCTACACCTTC
CASSYSVGSSYTF
>TRBJ1-1|few|TRBV5-1|TRBD1
TGCGCCAGCAGCTTGGTGGACCCGGGACAGGGAGCTTTCTTT
CASSLVDPGQGAFF
>TRBJ2-3|few|TRBV29-1|-
TGCAGCTCCCGTGCAGATACGCAGTATTTT
CSSRADTQYF
>TRBJ1-1|-|TRBV30|-
TGTGCCTGGAGTGTACTTACGAACACTGAAGCTTTCTTT
CAWSVLTNTEAFF
>TRBJ2-1|few|TRBV29-1|TRBD2
TGCAGCGTTGGCTCAGCTCTAGCGGGGGGCCCCTACAATGAGCAGTTCTTC
CSVGSALAGGPYNEQFF
>TRBJ2-5|-|TRBV9|-
TGTGCCAGCAGCGTAGAAGCTCGGCAAGAGACCCAGTACTTC
CASSVEARQETQYF
>TRBJ2-1|few|TRBV20-1|-
TGCAGTGCTAGAGGAGAGGCCGGGACAACTTCCTACAATGAGCAGTTCTTC
CSARGEAGTTSYNEQFF
>TRBJ1-1|few|TRBV10-3|TRBD1
TGTGCCATCAACGGACAGGGAGGGACTGAAGCTTTCTTT
CAINGQGGTEAFF
>TRBJ2-2|few|TRBV27|-
TGTGCCAGCAGGAGGCAGGACAACACCGGGGAGCTGTTTTTT
CASRRQDNTGELFF
>TRBJ1-3|-|TRBV12-3/TRBV12-4|-
TGTGCCAGCAGCCGCCTGGGCAGGCCCCTTTCTGGAAACACCATATATTTT
CASSRLGRPLSGNTIYF
>TRBJ2-3|-|TRBV3-1|TRBD1
TGTGCCAGCAGCCAAGGGGACAGGGTGTATTTT
CASSQGDRVYF